Presented here are 22 T cell receptor beta chains from one specimen sequenced in a study of cytomegalovirus exposure and HLA in healthy donors. A multiplex PCR was run with 60 Vbeta primers and 13 Jbeta primers. TCRdb keeps only in-frame clones here, not all; method: immunoSEQ multiplex PCR. The sample carries some 130,000 clones, around 77% recorded once. Material: PBMCs. The receptors here all came from a man aged 25 to 40 in good health.

The genes are TRBV7-9 and TRBJ1-1; 8 bases match TRBD1. CDR3 length: 15 residues. The germline V gene has CDR1 SEHNR and CDR2 FQNEAQ (reference sequence). The V gene end was trimmed by 8 bases and the J gene end by 1 base; junction bases not matched to a gene: 9. The CDR3: CASRGQAVSNTEAFF. The CDR3 coding sequence is TGTGCCAGCCGGGGACAGGCGGTTTCGAACACTGAAGCTTTCTTT. The full variable domain, in which reference TRBV7-9 and TRBJ1-1 provide the parts outside the CDR3, is DTGVSQNPRHKITKRGQNVTFRCDPISEHNRLYWYRQTLGQGPEFLTYFQNEAQLEKSRLLSDRFSAERPKGSFSTLEIQRTEQGDSAMYLCASRGQAVSNTEAFFGQGTRLTVV.

The chain joins TRBV5-1 to TRBJ1-1, with D tentatively TRBD1 (5 bases). The germline V gene encodes CDR1 SGHRS and CDR2 YFSETQ. Trimming pared 5 bases from V and 0 bases from J, leaving 8 bases between. The CDR3 sequence is 13 residues long. CDR3: CASRTGLNTEAFF. The CDR3 nucleotides are TGCGCCAGCAGAACAGGCCTGAACACTGAAGCTTTCTTT.

This clone was seen a single time. The chain is built from TRBV27 and TRBJ2-1; a possible D gene is TRBD1 (6 bases). Between the trimmed V and J ends, which lost 6 bases and 3 bases, there was a span of 15 bases. CDR1 and CDR2 from the germline V gene are MNHEY and SMNVEV (reference sequence). The CDR3 has 15 residues. CDR3 in amino acids: CASSVRGTIYNEQFF. The CDR3 DNA reads as TGTGCCAGCAGCGTAAGAGGGACAATCTACAATGAGCAGTTCTTC.

This chain uses TRBV4-3 with TRBJ1-1; TRBD1 aligns across 11 bases. This CDR3 is 15 amino acids long. Germline CDR1 reads LGHNA; CDR2 reads YSLEER. Trimming cost V 4 bases and J 2 bases; bases outside gene matches: 3. The CDR3: CASSRGTGGNTEAFF. The DNA for the CDR3 is TGCGCCAGCAGCCGGGGGACAGGGGGTAACACTGAAGCTTTCTTT.

The CDR3: CASRGEVREQYF. In nucleotides, the CDR3 is TGTGCCAGCAGAGGAGAGGTCCGGGAGCAGTACTTC. The chain has TRBV27 and TRBJ2-7; D remains ambiguous. Trimming removed 6 bases at V and 7 bases at J, with 13 bases between. The CDR3 covers 12 residues. Per the germline V gene, CDR1 is MNHEY and CDR2 is SMNVEV (reference sequence).

The gene calls are TRBV18 and TRBJ2-1, with D possibly being TRBD2 (5 bases). Germline V gives CDR1 KGHSH, CDR2 LQKENI. CDR3 length: 14 residues. V shed 3 bases and J shed 0 bases, with 6 bases lying between them. The CDR3 spells CASSPGSSYNEQFF. The DNA of the CDR3 is TGTGCCAGCTCACCTGGGAGCTCCTACAATGAGCAGTTCTTC. Drawing the rest from reference TRBV18 and TRBJ2-1, the complete variable domain is NAGVMQNPRHLVRRRGQEARLRCSPMKGHSHVYWYRQLPEEGLKFMVYLQKENIIDESGMPKERFSAEFPKEGPSILRIQQVVRGDSAAYFCASSPGSSYNEQFFGPGTRLTVL.

V usage is TRBV4-1 and J usage is TRBJ2-5; a weak D match, TRBD1 (6 bases). V dropped 0 bases and J dropped 4 bases, with 15 bases sitting between them. The germline CDR1 and CDR2 sequences are MGHRA and YSYEKL. The CDR3 is made up of 16 amino acids. CDR3 sequence reads: CASSQDPGHLPETQYF. In nucleotides, the CDR3 is TGCGCCAGCAGCCAAGATCCGGGACACCTCCCAGAGACCCAGTACTTC.

The chain is built from TRBV27 and TRBJ1-1; D is uncertain. The CDR3 has 14 amino acids. V was cut by 3 bases and J by 5 bases, with 13 bases left in between. Germline-derived CDR1 and CDR2 are MNHEY and SMNVEV (reference sequence). The CDR3 sequence: CASSLRVGRTEAFF. CDR3 bases: TGTGCCAGCAGTTTGCGGGTGGGGAGGACTGAAGCTTTCTTT.

Only one count was recorded for this clone. V gene TRBV4-1 combines with J gene TRBJ1-2; 9 bases align to TRBD1. Germline-derived CDR1 and CDR2 are MGHRA and YSYEKL. This CDR3 region has 14 residues. The junction had 10 bases not matched to a gene; V was cut back by 6 bases and J by 8 bases. The CDR3 bases are TGCGCCAGCAGACCTACAGGGGGCTATGGCGGCTACACCTTC. Encoded protein: CASRPTGGYGGYTF.

The gene calls are TRBV6-1 and TRBJ2-4; D may be TRBD2 (6 bases). Germline assignment: CDR1 MNHNS and CDR2 SASEGT. V shed 10 bases and J shed 2 bases, with 12 bases lying between them. There are 13 residues in the CDR3. The CDR3 DNA sequence: TGTGCCATCAGACTAGAGCCCAAAAACATTCAGTACTTC. Protein: CAIRLEPKNIQYF.

V and J are TRBV27 and TRBJ2-7; D gene ambiguous. V was clipped by 5 bases and J by 6 bases, with 14 bases between them. The germline gives CDR1 MNHEY, CDR2 SMNVEV (reference sequence). There are 13 residues in the CDR3. The CDR3 DNA reads as TGTGCCAGCAGTATGCGTCCCTCTGCCGAGCAGTACTTC. It codes for CASSMRPSAEQYF.

The V gene is TRBV19, the J gene TRBJ2-1; the D is unclear. The CDR3 consists of 14 residues. The V gene lost 3 bases and the J gene lost 0 bases, with 6 bases spanning the gap. Per the germline V gene, CDR1 is LNHDA and CDR2 is SQIVND (reference sequence). In DNA, the CDR3 is TGTGCCAGTAGTATGATCAGCTCCTACAATGAGCAGTTCTTC. Protein: CASSMISSYNEQFF.

V usage is TRBV27 and J usage is TRBJ2-3; D not resolved. Germline CDR1 is MNHEY and CDR2 is SMNVEV (reference sequence). The CDR3 is 11 residues long. V was pared by 5 bases and J by 6 bases, with 6 bases between. The chain's CDR3 is CASSNWDTQYF. The CDR3 DNA sequence: TGTGCCAGCAGTAACTGGGATACGCAGTATTTT.

This clone was counted only a few times. The chain carries TRBV29-1 and TRBJ1-1; D is ambiguous. Germline V lookup: CDR1 SQVTM, CDR2 ANQGSEA. V was clipped by 5 bases and J by 0 bases, with 7 bases between them. The CDR3 is 12 amino acids. CDR3 nucleotides: TGCAGCGTTTCGGGGATGAACACTGAAGCTTTCTTT. Protein product: CSVSGMNTEAFF.

The V call is TRBV10-1, the J call TRBJ2-7, with D tentatively TRBD2 (6 bases). V was cut by 6 bases and J by 4 bases, with 25 bases left in between. CDR3 length equals 17 residues. Germline-derived CDR1 and CDR2 are WNHNN and SYGVQD (reference sequence). In nucleotides, the CDR3 is TGCGCCAGCAGCGAAACTAGCTCCAGGCCCCAGAGGTACGAGCAGTACTTC. It specifies CASSETSSRPQRYEQYF.

This clone was detected only once. The chain recombines TRBV9 with TRBJ2-5; TRBD2 agrees at 10 bases. This CDR3 region has 18 residues. The germline gives CDR1 SGDLS, CDR2 YYNGEE. V lost 7 bases to trimming and J lost 1 base; unmatched junction nucleotides: 16. The CDR3 sequence: CASGRGFGLAGVQETQYF. CDR3 sequence (DNA): TGTGCCAGCGGGAGGGGGTTCGGGCTAGCGGGAGTCCAAGAGACCCAGTACTTC. Full variable domain (remainder filled in from reference TRBV9 and TRBJ2-5): DSGVTQTPKHLITATGQRVTLRCSPRSGDLSVYWYQQSLDQGLQFLIQYYNGEERAKGNILERFSAQQFPDLHSELNLSSLELGDSALYFCASGRGFGLAGVQETQYFGPGTRLLVL.

This clone was seen only a few times. The chain recombines TRBV12-5 with TRBJ1-2, with unresolved D. V was pared by 9 bases and J by 4 bases, with 12 bases between. Germline V gene sequence: CDR1 LGHNT, CDR2 FRNRAP. This CDR3 is built from 12 residues. CDR3 nucleotides: TGTGCTAGCGGCACAGAATTCTATGGCTACACCTTC. Amino acid sequence: CASGTEFYGYTF.

This chain links TRBV18 with TRBJ1-5, with D possibly matching TRBD1 (6 bases). Looked up from germline, CDR1 is KGHSH and CDR2 is LQKENI. Trimming took 3 bases from V and 1 from J, leaving 13 bases between them. This CDR3 spans 16 amino acids. Written as DNA, the CDR3 is TGTGCCAGCTCACCTCAGACAGGCCTGAGCAATCAGCCCCAGCATTTT. Protein sequence: CASSPQTGLSNQPQHF.

The V gene is TRBV7-9, the J gene TRBJ1-1; D is unresolved. This CDR3 region has 14 residues. The germline V gene has CDR1 SEHNR and CDR2 FQNEAQ (reference sequence). V gave up 6 bases and J gave up 6 bases, with 17 bases separating them. The CDR3 here is CASRYPVGGPEAFF. The CDR3 region has the DNA TGTGCCAGCAGGTACCCCGTCGGTGGTCCTGAAGCTTTCTTT.

The genes are TRBV19 and TRBJ1-5; D perhaps matches TRBD1 (6 bases). V lost 9 bases and J lost 5, with 17 bases in between. Looked up from germline, CDR1 is LNHDA and CDR2 is SQIVND (reference sequence). The CDR3 consists of 14 residues. CDR3 DNA: TGTGCCAGCAGAAGGGGGTACGGGGATCAGCCCCAGCATTTT. Protein: CASRRGYGDQPQHF.

This chain joins TRBV9 and TRBJ2-3, with 8 bases fitting TRBD2. CDR1 and CDR2 from the germline V gene are SGDLS and YYNGEE. CDR3 length: 14 amino acids. Trimming removed 0 bases from V and 3 bases from J; junction bases left unmatched: 0. Here the CDR3 reads CASSVGGRTDTQYF. CDR3 DNA: TGTGCCAGCAGCGTAGGCGGGAGGACAGATACGCAGTATTTT.

This chain connects TRBV6-5 to TRBJ2-1, with 12 bases identical to TRBD2. In germline, CDR1 is MNHEY, CDR2 SVGAGI. There are 14 residues in the CDR3. The ends lost 10 bases at V and 7 bases at J; junction bases unmatched: 8. This CDR3 is CATTTSGSRNEQFF. CDR3 DNA sequence: TGTGCCACAACGACTAGCGGGAGTAGGAATGAGCAGTTCTTC.